Listed below are T cell receptor beta chains from one sample, sequenced in a study of blood T cell repertoires in COVID-19. Assay used: immunoSEQ multiplex PCR; TCRdb lists only in-frame clones, some missing. The data hold 200,000 to 250,000 clones, with 70% to 90% observed a single time. The sample was peripheral blood. Receptor source: a woman aged 65 to 85 with active or convalescent COVID-19. The CDR3 runs from the conserved cysteine through the conserved F or W. The D gene is left open where the match is weak.

TRBV19	TRBD1	TRBJ2-7	TGTGCCAGTAGTATCGCCGCAGGCGGGACAGGGAATTACGAGCAGTACTTC	CASSIAAGGTGNYEQYF
TRBV20-1	NA	TRBJ1-2	TGCAGTGCTAATCCAGGCAGGGGTCACACCTTC	CSANPGRGHTF
TRBV5-4	NA	TRBJ1-2	TGTGCCAGCAGCCCGGAAGGCGGCGGGGGATATGGCTACACCTTC	CASSPEGGGGYGYTF
TRBV13	NA	TRBJ1-6	TGTGCCTGCAGACGGGGTTGGGATTCACCCCTCCACTTT	CACRRGWDSPLHF
TRBV7-9	NA	TRBJ2-1	TGTGCCAGCAGCCCGAGAGGCGATGAGCAGTTCTTC	CASSPRGDEQFF
TRBV7-2	NA	TRBJ2-7	TGTGCCAGCAGCACCCGACAGGCCCCCTACGAGCAGTACTTC	CASSTRQAPYEQYF
TRBV28	NA	TRBJ2-4	TGTGCCAGCAGTTTAGGTGGGAGTGGTCAAGACTTAGCCAAAAACATTCAGTACTTC	CASSLGGSGQDLAKNIQYF
TRBV27	NA	TRBJ1-2	TGTGCCAGCAGCCAACAGGGACATGACTATGGCTACACCTTC	CASSQQGHDYGYTF
TRBV6-4	TRBD1	TRBJ1-4	TGTGCCAGCAGTGAGGGTCCGGGACAGCTTGAAAAACTGTTTTTT	CASSEGPGQLEKLFF
TRBV30	NA	TRBJ1-6	TGTGCCTGGAGAGAGAATAATTCACCCCTCCACTTT	CAWRENNSPLHF
TRBV24-1	NA	TRBJ1-5	TGTGCCACCAGTGAGTCCAGGGATTTCATAAACTCACAGCCCCAGCATTTT	CATSESRDFINSQPQHF
TRBV10-3	TRBD1	TRBJ2-7	TGTGCCATCAGCTCGAACAGGGGCGAGCAGTACTTC	CAISSNRGEQYF